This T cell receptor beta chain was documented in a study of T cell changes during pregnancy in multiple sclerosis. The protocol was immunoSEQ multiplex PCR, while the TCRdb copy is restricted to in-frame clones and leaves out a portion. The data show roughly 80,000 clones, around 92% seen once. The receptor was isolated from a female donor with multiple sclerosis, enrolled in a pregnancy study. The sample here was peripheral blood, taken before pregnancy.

The CDR3 loop is CASRRDNLNTEAFF. The CDR3 bases are TGTGCCAGTAGGAGGGACAACTTGAACACTGAAGCTTTCTTT. The rearrangement uses TRBV19 and TRBJ1-1; TRBD1 might be the D (6 bases). This CDR3 is built from 14 residues. CDR1 is LNHDA, CDR2 SQIVND, per germline (reference sequence). Trimming pared 6 bases from V and 0 bases from J, leaving 11 bases between.